A selection of T cell receptor beta chains follows, all from one sample in a study of Ad26.COV2.S vaccination and SARS-CoV-2 variants. Using immunoSEQ multiplex PCR, the repertoire was profiled, and TCRdb retains in-frame clones only, with some absent. Seen here are fewer than 800,000 clones, more than 80% observed once, and the top ten hold approximately 1.5%. Sequenced here: peripheral blood, sampled in a trial of Ad26.COV2.S vaccine versus placebo. These receptor sequences come from a person aged 18 to 59 who received the Ad26.COV2.S COVID-19 vaccine or a placebo. The CDR3 runs from the conserved cysteine through the conserved F or W. Fields, in order: J gene, clone size, V gene, D gene, CDR3 DNA, CDR3 protein. A D gene is named only where the DNA matches it firmly. Expanded clones get a size class; other rows say once, few or many, or leave the size out.

>TRBJ1-4|NA|TRBV6-5|TRBD1
TGTGCCAGCAGTTACCTATACCGGGACAGGGGGGAAAAACTGTTTTTT
CASSYLYRDRGEKLFF
>TRBJ2-2|NA|TRBV10-3|TRBD2
TGTGCCACTAGGGAGGGGAACACCGGGGAGCTGTTTTTT
CATREGNTGELFF
>TRBJ2-7|NA|TRBV5-1|NA
TGCGCCAGCAGTTCCGGGAAGGGAGTGGAAAACGAGCAGTACTTC
CASSSGKGVENEQYF
>TRBJ2-2|NA|TRBV5-6|TRBD2
TGTGCCAGCAGAGGTATACTAGCGGGAAACACCGGGGAGCTGTTTTTT
CASRGILAGNTGELFF
>TRBJ1-5|NA|TRBV6-2/TRBV6-3|NA
TGTGCCAGCAGTCCGACAGATAGCAATCAGCCCCAGCATTTT
CASSPTDSNQPQHF
>TRBJ1-2|NA|TRBV6-2/TRBV6-3|TRBD1
TGTGCCAGCAGTTACGTGGACAGGGGGACCTATGGCTACACCTTC
CASSYVDRGTYGYTF
>TRBJ2-5|NA|TRBV6-5|NA
TGTGCCAGCAGTTTTAGGATGGGGACCCAGTACTTC
CASSFRMGTQYF
>TRBJ1-3|NA|TRBV6-5|TRBD1
TGTGCCAGCAGCCTAATGACAGGGGCTGGAAACACCATATATTTT
CASSLMTGAGNTIYF
>TRBJ1-5|NA|TRBV6-1|NA
TGTGCCAGCTTTGACCCGGGGGGCCGTCAGCCCCAGCATTTT
CASFDPGGRQPQHF
>TRBJ2-2|once|TRBV7-9|TRBD2
TGTGCCAGCCCTAGCGGTTTTGACACCGGGGAGCTGTTTTTT
CASPSGFDTGELFF
>TRBJ2-2|NA|TRBV7-9|NA
TGTGCCAGCAGCTTATCAGGCGGGGAGAACACCGGGGAGCTGTTTTTT
CASSLSGGENTGELFF
>TRBJ1-5|NA|TRBV4-2|NA
TGTGCCAGCAGCCTAGGGGGATATAGCAATCAGCCCCAGCATTTT
CASSLGGYSNQPQHF
>TRBJ1-1|NA|TRBV18|NA
TGTGCCAGCTCCTCGGTTACGGGCACTGAAGCTTTCTTT
CASSSVTGTEAFF
>TRBJ1-6|NA|TRBV10-2|NA
TGCGCCAGCAGTGAGTCCGGCAGTAGGAGCTCCTATAATTCACCCCTCCACTTT
CASSESGSRSSYNSPLHF
>TRBJ1-6|NA|TRBV9|TRBD1
TGTGCCAGCAGCGGAACCGGGACAGGGCTGGGAGGACCCCTCCACTTT
CASSGTGTGLGGPLHF
>TRBJ2-5|NA|TRBV27|TRBD2
TGTGCCAGCAGTTCGACTAGCGGGAGTGAGGAGACCCAGTACTTC
CASSSTSGSEETQYF
>TRBJ1-2|NA|TRBV15|NA
TGTGCCACCAGCAGAGATCCCGGGCTTAACTATGGCTACACCTTC
CATSRDPGLNYGYTF
>TRBJ1-2|NA|TRBV5-6|NA
TGTGCCAGCAGCCCCGACAGAAACTATGGCTACACCTTC
CASSPDRNYGYTF
>TRBJ2-7|once|TRBV14|NA
TGTGCCAGCAGCCAATGGCAGGGTTCCCCCTACGAGCAGTACTTC
CASSQWQGSPYEQYF
>TRBJ1-2|NA|TRBV6-5|NA
TGTGCCAGCAGGGGTGACCGAAACCCAGACTATGGCTACACCTTC
CASRGDRNPDYGYTF
>TRBJ2-1|once|TRBV24-1|TRBD2
TGTGCCACCAGTGAGGGCAGACTAGCGGGTGTCAGCTCCTACAATGAGCAGTTCTTC
CATSEGRLAGVSSYNEQFF
>TRBJ2-6|NA|TRBV2|NA
TGTGCCATCCAGAGAGAGCGGTTGAGCTCTGGGGCCAACGTCCTGACTTTC
CAIQRERLSSGANVLTF
>TRBJ1-3|NA|TRBV30|TRBD1
TGTGCCTGGAACACAGGGGAGGGAAACACCATATATTTT
CAWNTGEGNTIYF
>TRBJ1-3|once|TRBV7-9|NA
TGTGCCAGCAGCCCCCGGGGCAGGGGTGGAAACACCATATATTTT
CASSPRGRGGNTIYF
>TRBJ2-7|NA|TRBV11-2|TRBD2
TGTGCCAGCAGCTTATTTCTAGCGGGAGCCGCCCACGAGCAGTACTTC
CASSLFLAGAAHEQYF
>TRBJ2-3|once|TRBV13|TRBD1
TGTGCCAGCAGCTCAATCGGACAGGGGAGCACAGATACGCAGTATTTT
CASSSIGQGSTDTQYF
>TRBJ1-1|NA|TRBV10-3|TRBD1
TGTGCCATCAGTGAGAGTCAGGGGGTTTTCTTT
CAISESQGVFF
>TRBJ2-7|NA|TRBV3-1/TRBV3-2|TRBD1
TGTGCCAGCCAGTCGGGACAGGGATACGAGCAGTACTTC
CASQSGQGYEQYF
>TRBJ2-7|NA|TRBV12-5|NA
TGTGCTAGTGGTTTGGCTTCCGGGACGGACGCTAAAGAGCAGTACTTC
CASGLASGTDAKEQYF
>TRBJ2-7|NA|TRBV18|TRBD1
TGTGCCAGCTCACCCTTCCGACAGGGGGCTGACGAGCAGTACTTC
CASSPFRQGADEQYF
>TRBJ2-3|NA|TRBV10-3|NA
TGTGCCATCAGTGAGTCCACGGGGGGCACAGATACGCAGTATTTT
CAISESTGGTDTQYF
>TRBJ1-2|NA|TRBV18|NA
TGTGCCAGCTCAAGAGAGACAGATAACTATGGCTACACCTTC
CASSRETDNYGYTF
>TRBJ1-1|NA|TRBV7-9|TRBD1
TGTGCCAGCAGCTTTCAGGGGGCCCCTGAAGCTTTCTTT
CASSFQGAPEAFF
>TRBJ2-7|NA|TRBV10-1|TRBD2
TGCGCCAGCGGACTAGCGGGAGCTTCCGAGCAGTACTTC
CASGLAGASEQYF
>TRBJ2-5|NA|TRBV5-1|TRBD2
TGCGCCACCCGTACTAGCGTAGGCCAGTGGGAGACCCAGTACTTC
CATRTSVGQWETQYF
>TRBJ1-1|few|TRBV2|NA
TGTGCCAGCACCCTGGCCCAGGGCGGTGGTGAAGCTTTCTTT
CASTLAQGGGEAFF
>TRBJ2-6|NA|TRBV7-2|NA
TGTGCCAGCAGCTTAAAGGTTCCGAGATCTGGGGCCAACGTCCTGACTTTC
CASSLKVPRSGANVLTF
>TRBJ1-2|NA|TRBV7-9|NA
TGTGCCAGCACCTTAGGTGGGGCCTATGGCTACACCTTC
CASTLGGAYGYTF
>TRBJ2-6|NA|TRBV2|NA
TGTGCCAGCAGTATTACAGGAGTTCCAGGGGCCAACGTCCTGACTTTC
CASSITGVPGANVLTF
>TRBJ1-6|NA|TRBV27|TRBD1
TGTGCCAGCAGGCGACAGGGGGGGAGCTCCTATAATTCACCCCTCCACTTT
CASRRQGGSSYNSPLHF
>TRBJ2-7|NA|TRBV3-1/TRBV3-2|TRBD1
TGTGCCAGCAGCCCGTTCGGGACAGCCGACCCCTACGAGCAGTACTTC
CASSPFGTADPYEQYF
>TRBJ2-7|NA|TRBV12-3/TRBV12-4|TRBD2
TGTGCCAGCAGGCTAGCGGGGGGTTACGAGCAGTACTTC
CASRLAGGYEQYF
>TRBJ1-5|NA|TRBV6-5|NA
TGTGCCAGCAGTTACTCACCGGGAAGTCAGCCCCAGCATTTT
CASSYSPGSQPQHF
>TRBJ1-1|NA|TRBV19|NA
TGTGCCAGTAACGATCCGCCCATGAACACTGAAGCTTTCTTT
CASNDPPMNTEAFF
>TRBJ2-5|NA|TRBV30|NA
TGTGCCTGGATCCTACCGGGCCCTTTTATCCAGTACTTC
CAWILPGPFIQYF
>TRBJ1-4|NA|TRBV3-1/TRBV3-2|NA
TGTGCCAGCAGCCAAGAGAACCTTAGGGTGACGGCAACTAATGAAAAACTGTTTTTT
CASSQENLRVTATNEKLFF
>TRBJ2-1|NA|TRBV24-1|NA
TGTGCCACTCAGACACCGGGACCCACCCCTAATGAGCAGTTCTTC
CATQTPGPTPNEQFF
>TRBJ2-3|NA|TRBV7-9|NA
TGTGCCAGCAGCTTATTGGATACGCAGTATTTT
CASSLLDTQYF
>TRBJ2-7|NA|TRBV5-8|NA
TGTGCCAGCAGTTCCTACGAGCAGTACTTC
CASSSYEQYF
>TRBJ2-1|NA|TRBV6-5|NA
TGTGCCTCTCAGGTACTCCGCTCCTACAATGAGCAGTTCTTC
CASQVLRSYNEQFF
>TRBJ2-3|NA|TRBV18|NA
TGTGCCAGCTCGTCCGACACAGATACGCAGTATTTT
CASSSDTDTQYF
>TRBJ1-4|NA|TRBV10-3|NA
TGTGCCATCGCCCAGCGGCAGGGAGGCGAAAAACTGTTTTTT
CAIAQRQGGEKLFF
>TRBJ2-7|NA|TRBV3-1/TRBV3-2|NA
TGTGCCAGCACCCCCGGCAGTCACAATGGATACTACGAGCAGTACTTC
CASTPGSHNGYYEQYF